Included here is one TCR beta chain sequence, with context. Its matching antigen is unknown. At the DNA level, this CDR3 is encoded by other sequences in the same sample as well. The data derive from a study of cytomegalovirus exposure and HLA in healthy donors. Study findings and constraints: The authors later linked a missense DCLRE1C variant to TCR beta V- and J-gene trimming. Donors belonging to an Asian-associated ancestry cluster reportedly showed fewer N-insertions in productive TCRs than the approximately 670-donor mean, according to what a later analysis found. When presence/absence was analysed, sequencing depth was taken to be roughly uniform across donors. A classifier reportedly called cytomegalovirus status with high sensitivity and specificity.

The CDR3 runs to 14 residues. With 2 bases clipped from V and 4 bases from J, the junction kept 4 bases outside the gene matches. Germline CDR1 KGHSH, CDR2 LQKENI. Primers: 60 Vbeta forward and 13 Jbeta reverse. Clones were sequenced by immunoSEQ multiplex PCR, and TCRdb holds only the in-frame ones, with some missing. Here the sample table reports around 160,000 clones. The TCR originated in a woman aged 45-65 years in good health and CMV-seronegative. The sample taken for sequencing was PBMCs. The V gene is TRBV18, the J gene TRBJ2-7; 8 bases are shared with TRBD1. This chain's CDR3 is CASSPGTGVYEQYF. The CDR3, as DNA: TGTGCCAGCTCACCAGGGACAGGCGTTTACGAGCAGTACTTC.